This T cell receptor (beta chain) was observed in a study of T cells in Graves' hyperthyroidism and ophthalmopathy. General study findings and limits: Most thyroid-expanded clonotypes above 0.001 were also found in blood. Ophthalmopathy could be told apart from stable hyperthyroidism with a 13 V-J model. The model foresaw ophthalmopathy a median about 6.1 months prior to onset.

Looked up from germline, CDR1 is DFQATT and CDR2 is SNEGSKA (reference sequence). With V trimmed by 0 bases and J by 6 bases, 7 bases remained unmatched. This CDR3 comprises 16 residues. Regions amplified from RNA transcripts were the TCR beta CDR3 regions. The study used the HTBI primer set for a first-round RT-PCR of the TCR CDR3. TCRdb called the multiplex PCR reads again in MiXCR, with one record for every CDR3 protein. The sample has about 640,000 distinct CDR3 sequences; roughly 20% are singletons. To note about this clonotype: Its antigen is as yet unknown.

Ophthalmopathy in the patients scored at least 3 on Clinical Activity Score and at least 4 on NOSPECS grade, lasting under 3 months. Sequencing was performed on blood. The receptor was derived from a young man with Graves' ophthalmopathy. This chain uses TRBV20-1 with TRBJ2-1, with TRBD2 matching over 11 bases. CDR3 amino acids: CSARDHIAGGPNEQFF. CDR3 bases: TGCAGTGCTAGAGATCATATAGCGGGAGGGCCCAATGAGCAGTTCTTC.